What follows is one T cell receptor (beta chain) and its context. A much larger clone sits a single nucleotide away, making a read error possible. The data originate from a study of tumor-infiltrating lymphocytes in primary liver carcinoma. Study details: These patients were men and women whose ages were 30 to 69 years.

The CDR3 sequence is 17 residues long. Germline CDR1 reads MGHRA; CDR2 reads YSYEKL. RNA isolated from unsorted whole blood supplied the blood RNA, with germline DNA also extracted. The investigators made TCR beta cDNA from about 500 ng total RNA, using a constant-region primer. Three nested multiplex PCR rounds of slightly modified ARM-PCR generated TCR beta libraries. Use of TRBV1-TRBV30 forward primers with a C-beta reverse primer characterized the first two PCR rounds, which lasted about 10 cycles each. MiXCR was run by TCRdb on the multiplex PCR reads, yielding one entry per CDR3 protein. The sample shows about 210,000 distinct CDR3 sequences, about two thirds of them seen only once.

Sequencing was done on a sample of peripheral blood. The receptor was derived from an older woman with primary liver carcinoma and hepatitis B virus infection. The rearrangement links TRBV4-1 to TRBJ1-5; D remains ambiguous. The CDR3 reads CASNQEGSRVLNQPQHF. DNA of the CDR3: TGCGCCAGCAACCAAGAAGGGTCTAGGGTCCTGAATCAGCCCCAGCATTTT.